Listed below are T cell receptor beta chains from one sample, sequenced in a study of Tregs in tolerant kidney transplant recipients. What these receptors recognize is not known. TCRdb keeps only in-frame clones here, not all; method: immunoSEQ multiplex PCR. This sample has approximately 30,000 clones, with under 90% found just once. Source material: Tregs from blood cultured with allogeneic cells. All receptors derive from a human donor in good health. CDR3s include the opening cysteine and the closing phenylalanine or tryptophan. A D gene is named only where the DNA matches it firmly. The listing skips clone size in some rows; elsewhere it reads once, few, many or a size class.

v_gene,d_gene,abundance,len,j_gene,CDR3aa,CDR3nt
TRBV13,NA,NA,11,TRBJ1-1,CASSRNTEAFF,TGTGCCAGCAGTCGTAACACTGAAGCTTTCTTT
TRBV30,NA,NA,15,TRBJ1-6,CAWSVRRIGNSPLHF,TGTGCCTGGAGTGTAAGGAGGATCGGGAATTCACCCCTCCACTTT
TRBV18,NA,few,12,TRBJ2-3,CASSPLLDTQYF,TGTGCCAGCTCACCACTATTAGATACGCAGTATTTT
TRBV6-1,TRBD2,NA,15,TRBJ2-7,CASKPRTSGDYEQYF,TGTGCCAGCAAACCCAGGACTAGCGGGGACTACGAGCAGTACTTC
TRBV27,NA,NA,14,TRBJ1-1,CASSLSRAHTEAFF,TGTGCCAGCAGTTTGTCTCGGGCTCACACTGAAGCTTTCTTT
TRBV10-3,NA,NA,12,TRBJ2-7,CASRGGFDEQYF,TGTGCCTCCCGAGGGGGTTTTGACGAGCAGTACTTC
TRBV11-2,NA,NA,17,TRBJ2-6,CASTRLLRDSGANVLTF,TGTGCCAGCACCCGACTATTGCGTGACTCTGGGGCCAACGTCCTGACTTTC
TRBV7-9,TRBD2,NA,16,TRBJ2-2,CASSLDLAANTGELFF,TGTGCCAGCAGCTTAGATCTAGCGGCAAACACCGGGGAGCTGTTTTTT
TRBV7-2,NA,NA,15,TRBJ1-5,CASSLVEGRSQPQHF,TGTGCCAGCAGCTTAGTCGAAGGTCGAAGTCAGCCCCAGCATTTT
TRBV5-4,NA,NA,16,TRBJ2-7,CASSSRPPRGGREQYF,TGTGCCAGCAGCTCCCGCCCCCCGCGGGGAGGTCGCGAGCAGTACTTC
TRBV27,NA,once,14,TRBJ2-7,CASSWANGGGEQYF,TGTGCCAGCAGTTGGGCCAACGGGGGAGGCGAGCAGTACTTC
TRBV4-3,NA,NA,14,TRBJ1-1,CASSLTTGYTEAFF,TGCGCCAGCAGCCTAACAACAGGGTACACTGAAGCTTTCTTT
TRBV21-1,NA,NA,16,TRBJ1-2,CASSKERGDRRLGYTF,TGTGCCAGCAGCAAAGAGCGGGGTGACCGCCGACTCGGCTACACCTTC
TRBV5-3,NA,NA,15,TRBJ2-3,CARSIPTRRTDTQYF,TGTGCCAGAAGCATCCCGACTCGCCGCACAGATACGCAGTATTTT
TRBV25-1,NA,NA,11,TRBJ1-4,CASSVTEKLFF,TGTGCCAGCAGTGTCACGGAAAAACTGTTTTTT
TRBV27,NA,NA,14,TRBJ1-4,CASSFQGMREKLFF,TGTGCCAGCAGTTTCCAGGGGATGAGGGAAAAACTGTTTTTT
TRBV7-8,NA,NA,14,TRBJ2-3,CASSLAREIDTQYF,TGTGCCAGCAGCTTAGCCAGGGAGATTGATACGCAGTATTTT
TRBV6-5,NA,NA,15,TRBJ2-7,CASSGRHRTGYEQYF,TGTGCCAGCAGTGGGAGACACCGCACGGGCTACGAGCAGTACTTC
TRBV13,NA,few,12,TRBJ2-3,CASSSPGGTQYF,TGTGCCAGCAGCTCGCCAGGTGGCACGCAGTATTTT
TRBV6-5,NA,NA,12,TRBJ1-1,CASSSGGIEAFF,TGTGCCAGCAGCTCCGGGGGGATTGAAGCTTTCTTT
TRBV5-6,NA,NA,11,TRBJ1-1,CASSLGPEAFF,TGTGCCAGCAGCTTGGGACCTGAAGCTTTCTTT
TRBV6-1,TRBD1,NA,13,TRBJ2-5,CASSGGQRETQYF,TGTGCCAGCAGTGGGGGACAGCGGGAGACCCAGTACTTC
TRBV5-1,NA,NA,16,TRBJ2-2,CASQRGGLMNTGELFF,TGCGCCAGCCAAAGGGGGGGACTAATGAACACCGGGGAGCTGTTTTTT
TRBV6-5,NA,NA,12,TRBJ1-1,CASSFQAGEAFF,TGTGCCAGCAGTTTTCAGGCGGGTGAAGCTTTCTTT
TRBV7-3,NA,NA,13,TRBJ2-5,CASSPRRDGTQYF,TGTGCCAGCAGCCCTAGGAGGGACGGGACCCAGTACTTC
TRBV11-1,NA,NA,16,TRBJ1-6,CASSLEATVYNSPLHF,TGTGCCAGCAGCTTAGAAGCGACGGTTTATAATTCACCCCTCCACTTT
TRBV29-1,TRBD1,NA,15,TRBJ1-2,CTRNPGTGVVSGYTF,TGCACCAGAAACCCCGGGACAGGGGTAGTTTCGGGCTACACCTTC
TRBV4-1,NA,NA,14,TRBJ2-5,CASSQRRGGGTQYF,TGCGCCAGCAGCCAACGGAGGGGTGGCGGGACCCAGTACTTC
TRBV10-3,TRBD2,few,15,TRBJ2-1,CAISDGLAVRNEQFF,TGTGCCATCAGTGATGGGCTAGCGGTTAGAAATGAGCAGTTCTTC
TRBV6-6,TRBD1,NA,13,TRBJ1-1,CASRVGTVAEAFF,TGTGCCAGCAGGGTAGGGACAGTCGCTGAAGCTTTCTTT
TRBV10-3,NA,NA,12,TRBJ1-1,CAIGGGGTEAFF,TGTGCCATCGGTGGGGGCGGAACTGAAGCTTTCTTT
TRBV5-1,NA,NA,18,TRBJ2-6,CASSPLFEQGPGANVLTF,TGCGCCAGCAGCCCGTTATTCGAGCAGGGACCTGGGGCCAACGTCCTGACTTTC
TRBV7-2,NA,NA,13,TRBJ1-2,CASSFGAAAGYTF,TGTGCCAGCAGCTTCGGGGCCGCGGCGGGCTACACCTTC
TRBV4-3,NA,NA,15,TRBJ1-1,CASSQRVTANTEAFF,TGCGCCAGCAGCCAGAGGGTGACGGCGAACACTGAAGCTTTCTTT
TRBV6-5,NA,NA,12,TRBJ1-4,CASWDPGEKLFF,TGTGCCAGCTGGGACCCGGGGGAAAAACTGTTTTTT
TRBV6-1,NA,NA,13,TRBJ2-7,CASSEIRLYEQYF,TGTGCCAGCAGTGAAATCAGGCTCTACGAGCAGTACTTC
TRBV7-2,TRBD1,NA,13,TRBJ2-7,CASRRGQTYEQYF,TGTGCCAGCAGACGGGGACAGACCTACGAGCAGTACTTC
TRBV5-4,TRBD1,NA,13,TRBJ2-7,CASSTGTGNEQYF,TGTGCCAGCAGCACCGGGACAGGAAACGAGCAGTACTTC
TRBV4-2,TRBD2,NA,17,TRBJ2-3,CASSQDKASGRADTQYF,TGTGCCAGCAGCCAAGATAAGGCTAGCGGGAGGGCAGATACGCAGTATTTT
TRBV23-1,NA,NA,16,TRBJ2-5,CASSPLGWWGEETQYF,TGCGCCAGCAGCCCCCTTGGGTGGTGGGGTGAGGAGACCCAGTACTTC
TRBV27,NA,NA,14,TRBJ2-2,CASSGLSGTGELFF,TGTGCCAGCAGTGGGCTATCGGGCACCGGGGAGCTGTTTTTT